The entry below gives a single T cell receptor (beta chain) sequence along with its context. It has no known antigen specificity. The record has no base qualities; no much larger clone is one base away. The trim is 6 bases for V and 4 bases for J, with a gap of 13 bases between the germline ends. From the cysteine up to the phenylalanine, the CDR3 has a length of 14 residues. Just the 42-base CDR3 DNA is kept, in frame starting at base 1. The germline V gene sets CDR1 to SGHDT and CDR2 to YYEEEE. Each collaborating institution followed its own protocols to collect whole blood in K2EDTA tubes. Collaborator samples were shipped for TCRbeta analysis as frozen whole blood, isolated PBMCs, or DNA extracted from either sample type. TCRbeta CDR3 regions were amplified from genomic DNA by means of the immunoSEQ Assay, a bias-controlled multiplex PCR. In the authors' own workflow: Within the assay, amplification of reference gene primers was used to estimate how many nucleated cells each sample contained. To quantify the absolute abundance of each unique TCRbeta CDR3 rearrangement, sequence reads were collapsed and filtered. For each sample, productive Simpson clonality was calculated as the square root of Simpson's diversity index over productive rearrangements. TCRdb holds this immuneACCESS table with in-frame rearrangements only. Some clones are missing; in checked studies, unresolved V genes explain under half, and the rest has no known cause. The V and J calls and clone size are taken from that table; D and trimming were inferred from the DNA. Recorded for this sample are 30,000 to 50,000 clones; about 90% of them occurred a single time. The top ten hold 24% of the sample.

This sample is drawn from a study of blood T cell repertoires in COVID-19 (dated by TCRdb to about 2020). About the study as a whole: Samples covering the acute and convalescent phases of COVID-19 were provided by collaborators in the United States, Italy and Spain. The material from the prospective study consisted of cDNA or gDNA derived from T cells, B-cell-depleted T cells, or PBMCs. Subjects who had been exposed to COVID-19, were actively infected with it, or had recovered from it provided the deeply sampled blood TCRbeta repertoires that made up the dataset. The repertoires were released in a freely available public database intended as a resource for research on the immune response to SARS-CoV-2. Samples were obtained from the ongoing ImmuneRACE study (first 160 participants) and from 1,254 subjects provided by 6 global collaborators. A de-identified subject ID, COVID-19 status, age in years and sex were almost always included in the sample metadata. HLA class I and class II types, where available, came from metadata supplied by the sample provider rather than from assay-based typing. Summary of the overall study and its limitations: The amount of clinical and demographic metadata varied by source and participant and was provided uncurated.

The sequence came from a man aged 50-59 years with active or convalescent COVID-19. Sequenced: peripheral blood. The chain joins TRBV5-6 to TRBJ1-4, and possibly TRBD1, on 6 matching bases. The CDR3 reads CASTVQGNNEKLFF. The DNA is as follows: TGTGCCAGCACCGTACAGGGAAATAATGAAAAACTGTTTTTT. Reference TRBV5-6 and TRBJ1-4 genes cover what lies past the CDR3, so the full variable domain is DAGVTQSPTHLIKTRGQQVTLRCSPKSGHDTVSWYQQALGQGPQFIFQYYEEEERQRGNFPDRFSGHQFPNYSSELNVNALLLGDSALYLCASTVQGNNEKLFFGSGTQLSVL.